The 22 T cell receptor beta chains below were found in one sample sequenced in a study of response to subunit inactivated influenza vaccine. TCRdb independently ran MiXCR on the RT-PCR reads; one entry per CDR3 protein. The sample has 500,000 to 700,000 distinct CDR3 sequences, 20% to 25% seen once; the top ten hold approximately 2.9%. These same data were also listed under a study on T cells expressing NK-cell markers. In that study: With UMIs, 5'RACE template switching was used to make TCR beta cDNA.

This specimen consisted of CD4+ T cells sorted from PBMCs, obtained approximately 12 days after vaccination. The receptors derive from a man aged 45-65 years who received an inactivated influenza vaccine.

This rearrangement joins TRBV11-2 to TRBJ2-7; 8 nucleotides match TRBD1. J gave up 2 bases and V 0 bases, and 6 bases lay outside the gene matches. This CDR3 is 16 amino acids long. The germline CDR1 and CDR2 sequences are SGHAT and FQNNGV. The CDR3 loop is CASSLDLKTGAYEQYF. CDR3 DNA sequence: TGTGCCAGCAGCTTAGATCTAAAGACAGGGGCCTACGAGCAGTACTTC.

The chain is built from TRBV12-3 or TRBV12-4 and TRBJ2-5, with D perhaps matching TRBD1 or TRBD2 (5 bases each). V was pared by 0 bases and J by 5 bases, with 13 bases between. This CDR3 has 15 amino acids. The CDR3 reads CASSLAFFGGETQYF. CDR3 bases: TGTGCCAGCAGTTTAGCGTTTTTTGGGGGTGAGACCCAGTACTTC.

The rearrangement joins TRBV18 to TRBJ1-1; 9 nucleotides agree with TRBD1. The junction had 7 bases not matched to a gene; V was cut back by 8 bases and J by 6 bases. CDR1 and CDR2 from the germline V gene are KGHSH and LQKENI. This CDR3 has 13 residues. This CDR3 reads CASTDRGGPEAFF. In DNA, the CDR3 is TGTGCCAGCACGGACAGGGGAGGCCCTGAAGCTTTCTTT.

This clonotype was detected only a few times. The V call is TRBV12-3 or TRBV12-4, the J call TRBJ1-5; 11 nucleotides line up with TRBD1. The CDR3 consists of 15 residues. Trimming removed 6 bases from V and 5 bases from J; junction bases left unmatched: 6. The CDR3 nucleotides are TGTGCCAGCAGGCGGACAGGGGGCGAAGATCAGCCCCAGCATTTT. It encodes CASRRTGGEDQPQHF.

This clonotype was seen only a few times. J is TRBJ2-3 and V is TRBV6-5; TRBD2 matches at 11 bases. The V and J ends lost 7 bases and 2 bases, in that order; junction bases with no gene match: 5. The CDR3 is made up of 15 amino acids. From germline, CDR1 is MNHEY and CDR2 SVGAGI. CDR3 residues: CASMVLAGDTDTQYF. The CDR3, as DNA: TGTGCCAGCATGGTACTAGCGGGGGACACAGATACGCAGTATTTT.

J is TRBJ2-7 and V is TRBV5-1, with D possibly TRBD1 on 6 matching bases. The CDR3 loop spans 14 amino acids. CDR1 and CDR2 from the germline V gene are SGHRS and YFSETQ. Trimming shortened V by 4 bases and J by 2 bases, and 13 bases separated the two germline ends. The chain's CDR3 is CASSPTGPTYEQYF. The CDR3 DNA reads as TGCGCCAGCAGCCCGACAGGTCCAACCTACGAGCAGTACTTC.

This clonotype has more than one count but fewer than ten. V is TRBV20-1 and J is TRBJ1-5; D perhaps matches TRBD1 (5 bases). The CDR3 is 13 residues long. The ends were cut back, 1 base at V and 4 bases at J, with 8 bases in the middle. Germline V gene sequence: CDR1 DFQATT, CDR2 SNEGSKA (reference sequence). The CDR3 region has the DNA TGCAGTGCTAGAGGGGGCGATAATCAGCCCCAGCATTTT. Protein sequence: CSARGGDNQPQHF.

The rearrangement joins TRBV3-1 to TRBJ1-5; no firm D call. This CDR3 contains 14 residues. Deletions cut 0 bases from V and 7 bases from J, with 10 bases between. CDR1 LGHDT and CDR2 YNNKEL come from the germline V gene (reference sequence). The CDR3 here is CASSQDIGRQPQHF. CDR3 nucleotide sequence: TGTGCCAGCAGCCAAGATATAGGGCGGCAGCCCCAGCATTTT.

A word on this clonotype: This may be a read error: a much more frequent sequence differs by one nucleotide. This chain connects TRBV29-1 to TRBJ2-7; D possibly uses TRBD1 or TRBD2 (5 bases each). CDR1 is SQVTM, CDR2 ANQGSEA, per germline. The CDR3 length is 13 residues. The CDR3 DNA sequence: TGCAGCGTGGGCTCGAATGGGGGAAACGAGAAGTACTTC. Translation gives CSVGSNGGNEKYF.

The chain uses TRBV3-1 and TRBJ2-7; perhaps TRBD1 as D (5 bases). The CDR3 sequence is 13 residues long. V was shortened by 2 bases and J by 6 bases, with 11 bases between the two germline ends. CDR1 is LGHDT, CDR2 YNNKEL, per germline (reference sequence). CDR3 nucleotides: TGTGCCAGCAGCCAAACGACAGTATCCGAGCAGTACTTC. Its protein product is CASSQTTVSEQYF.

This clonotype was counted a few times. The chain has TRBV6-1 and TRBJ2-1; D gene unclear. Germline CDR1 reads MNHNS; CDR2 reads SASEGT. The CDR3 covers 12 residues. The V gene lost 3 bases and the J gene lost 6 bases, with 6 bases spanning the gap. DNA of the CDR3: TGTGCCAGCAGTGAGATCGGCAATGAGCAGTTCTTC. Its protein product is CASSEIGNEQFF.

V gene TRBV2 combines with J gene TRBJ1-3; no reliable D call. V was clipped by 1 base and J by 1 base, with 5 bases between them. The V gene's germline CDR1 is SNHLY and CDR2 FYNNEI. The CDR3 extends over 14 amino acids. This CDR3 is CASSEGVSGNTIYF. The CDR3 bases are TGTGCCAGCAGTGAAGGGGTTTCTGGAAACACCATATATTTT.

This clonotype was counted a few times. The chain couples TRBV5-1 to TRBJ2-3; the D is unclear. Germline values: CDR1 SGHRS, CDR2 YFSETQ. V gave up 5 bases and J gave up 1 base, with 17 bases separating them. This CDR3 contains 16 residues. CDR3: CASSPDGRRGTDTQYF. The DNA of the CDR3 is TGCGCCAGCAGTCCTGACGGCCGCCGAGGCACAGATACGCAGTATTTT.

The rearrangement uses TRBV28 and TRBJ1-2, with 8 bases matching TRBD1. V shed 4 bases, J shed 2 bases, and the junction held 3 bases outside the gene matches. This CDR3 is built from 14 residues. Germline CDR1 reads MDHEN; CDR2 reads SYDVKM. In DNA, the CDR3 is TGTGCCAGCAGTTGGGGGGACAGGAACTATGGCTACACCTTC. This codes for CASSWGDRNYGYTF.

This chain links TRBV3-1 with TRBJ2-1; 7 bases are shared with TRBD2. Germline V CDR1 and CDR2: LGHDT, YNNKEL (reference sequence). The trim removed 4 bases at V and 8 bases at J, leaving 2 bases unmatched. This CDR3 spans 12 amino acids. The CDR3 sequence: CASSPGGYEQFF. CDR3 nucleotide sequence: TGTGCCAGCAGCCCGGGAGGCTATGAGCAGTTCTTC.

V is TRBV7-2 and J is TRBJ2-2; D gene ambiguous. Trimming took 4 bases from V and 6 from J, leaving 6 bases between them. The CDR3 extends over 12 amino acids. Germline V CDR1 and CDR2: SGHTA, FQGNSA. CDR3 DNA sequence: TGTGCCAGCAGCTCACCTCCCGGGGAGCTGTTTTTT. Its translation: CASSSPPGELFF.

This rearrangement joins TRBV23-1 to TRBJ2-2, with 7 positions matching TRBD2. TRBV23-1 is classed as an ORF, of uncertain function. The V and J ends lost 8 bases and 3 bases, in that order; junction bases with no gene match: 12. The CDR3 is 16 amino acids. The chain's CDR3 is CASSRRWGRDTGELFF. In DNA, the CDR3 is TGCGCCAGCTCCCGACGTTGGGGGAGGGACACCGGGGAGCTGTTTTTT.

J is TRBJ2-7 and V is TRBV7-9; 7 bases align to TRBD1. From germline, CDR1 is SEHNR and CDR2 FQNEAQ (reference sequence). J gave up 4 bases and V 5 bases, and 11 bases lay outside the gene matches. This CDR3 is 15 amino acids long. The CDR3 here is CASSPRWTGKYEQYF. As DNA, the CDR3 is TGTGCCAGCAGCCCCCGCTGGACAGGAAAGTACGAGCAGTACTTC.

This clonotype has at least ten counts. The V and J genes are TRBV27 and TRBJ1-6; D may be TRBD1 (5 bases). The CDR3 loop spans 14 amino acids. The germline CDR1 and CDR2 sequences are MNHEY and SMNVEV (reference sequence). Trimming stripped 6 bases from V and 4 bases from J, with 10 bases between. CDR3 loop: CASRRGEYNSPLHF. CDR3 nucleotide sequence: TGTGCCAGCAGACGGGGGGAGTATAATTCACCCCTCCACTTT.

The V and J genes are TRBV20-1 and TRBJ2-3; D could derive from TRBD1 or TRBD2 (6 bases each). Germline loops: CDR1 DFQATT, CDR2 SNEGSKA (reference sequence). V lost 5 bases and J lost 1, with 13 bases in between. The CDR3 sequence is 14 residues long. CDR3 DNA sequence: TGCAGTGCTCCCCCCCGGGGGCGCACAGATACGCAGTATTTT. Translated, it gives CSAPPRGRTDTQYF.

CDR3 in amino acids: CSVGWQNNEQFF. In DNA form, the CDR3 reads TGCAGCGTTGGGTGGCAGAACAATGAGCAGTTCTTC. The chain recombines TRBV29-1 with TRBJ2-1; D gene unclear. CDR1 is SQVTM and CDR2 is ANQGSEA in the germline V gene. Trimming pared 4 bases from V and 5 bases from J, leaving 9 bases between. The CDR3 is made up of 12 amino acids.

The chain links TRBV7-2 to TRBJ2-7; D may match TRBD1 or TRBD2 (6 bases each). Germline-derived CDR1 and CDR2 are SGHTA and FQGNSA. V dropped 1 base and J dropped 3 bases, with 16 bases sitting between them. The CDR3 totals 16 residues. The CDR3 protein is CASSLDRDLRRYEQYF. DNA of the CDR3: TGTGCCAGCAGCTTAGACAGGGACTTGCGACGCTACGAGCAGTACTTC.